This T cell receptor (beta chain) was found in a study of cytomegalovirus exposure and HLA in healthy donors. The PCR used 60 Vbeta and 13 Jbeta primers. The table came from immunoSEQ multiplex PCR; TCRdb's copy has only in-frame clones and leaves some out. The sample contains 95,000 to 150,000 clones, 75% to 90% of which appear only once. The study sampled nominally healthy donors, though unrecorded immune exposures were likely. Study-wide results and limits: There were some V segments, including TRBV6-2 and TRBV6-3, excluded as indistinguishable. A missense variant in DCLRE1C was later tied to TCR beta V- and J-gene trimming. In vitro experiments confirmed that three CMV-associated chains were specific for CMV antigens.

The CDR3 is made up of 18 amino acids. The V gene end was trimmed by 0 bases and the J gene end by 0 bases; junction bases not matched to a gene: 7. Germline CDR1 and CDR2: SGHNT and YYREEE (reference sequence). A note on this clone: The antigen is not known.

V is TRBV5-4 and J is TRBJ1-1; 11 nucleotides line up with TRBD1. The TCR sequence derives from a man under 40 in good health and CMV-seronegative. The specimen sequenced was PBMCs. CDR3 loop: CASSLAGQGAYMNTEAFF. Written as DNA, the CDR3 is TGTGCCAGCAGCTTGGCCGGACAGGGGGCTTACATGAACACTGAAGCTTTCTTT.